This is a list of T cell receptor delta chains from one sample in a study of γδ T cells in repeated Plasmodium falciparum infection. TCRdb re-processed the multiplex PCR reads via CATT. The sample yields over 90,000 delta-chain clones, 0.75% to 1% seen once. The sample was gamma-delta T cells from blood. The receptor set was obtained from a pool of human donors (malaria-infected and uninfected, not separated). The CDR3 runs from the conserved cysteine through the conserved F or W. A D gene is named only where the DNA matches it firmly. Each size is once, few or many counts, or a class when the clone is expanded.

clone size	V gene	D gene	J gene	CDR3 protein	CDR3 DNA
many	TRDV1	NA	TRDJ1	CALGKPSYRTGGILKLIF	TGTGCTCTTGGGAAGCCTTCCTATCGTACTGGGGGGATTCTGAAACTCATCTTT
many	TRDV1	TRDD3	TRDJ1	CALGESLSYGPLWGRFDKLIF	TGTGCTCTTGGGGAATCACTGTCCTACGGGCCCCTCTGGGGGAGATTCGATAAACTCATCTTT
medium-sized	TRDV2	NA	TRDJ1	CACDTVTPGYTDKLIF	TGTGCCTGTGACACCGTCACTCCGGGTTACACCGATAAACTCATCTTT
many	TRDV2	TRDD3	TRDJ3	CACDPLRVGDTRSSWDTRQMFF	TGTGCCTGTGACCCTCTCAGAGTGGGGGATACAAGAAGTTCCTGGGACACCCGACAGATGTTTTTC
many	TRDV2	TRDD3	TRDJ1	CACDTVNTGGYAPTTQSYTDKLIF	TGTGCCTGTGACACCGTTAATACTGGGGGATACGCGCCCACGACCCAGTCGTACACCGATAAACTCATCTTT
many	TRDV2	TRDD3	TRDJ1	CACDRLYLLGDRADDKLIF	TGTGCCTGTGACAGGCTATACCTACTGGGGGATAGGGCGGACGATAAACTCATCTTT
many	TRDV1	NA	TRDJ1	CALGEPYLPAFLLGASTLEYTDKLIF	TGTGCTCTTGGGGAACCCTATTTGCCGGCCTTCCTACTGGGGGCCTCAACCCTGGAGTACACCGATAAACTCATCTTT
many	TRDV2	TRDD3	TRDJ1	CACDNVGDTNDKLIF	TGTGCCTGTGACAACGTGGGGGATACTAACGATAAACTCATCTTT
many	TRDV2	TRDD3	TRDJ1	CACDTVETGGYRNDKLIF	TGTGCCTGTGACACCGTGGAAACTGGGGGATACAGAAACGATAAACTCATCTTT
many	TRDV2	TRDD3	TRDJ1	CACDTVRGLGDGIRYTDKLIF	TGTGCCTGTGACACCGTTCGTGGACTGGGGGACGGTATAAGGTACACCGATAAACTCATCTTT
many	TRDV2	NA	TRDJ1	CACDTVGLSPGDKLIF	TGTGCCTGTGACACCGTAGGCCTTTCTCCCGGCGATAAACTCATCTTT
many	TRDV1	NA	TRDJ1	CALGGGPTGRCPPNYTDKLIF	TGTGCTCTTGGGGGCGGTCCTACGGGGCGGTGTCCACCTAACTACACCGATAAACTCATCTTT
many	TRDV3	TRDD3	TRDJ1	CAFPLLGARFYTDKLIF	TGTGCCTTTCCCTTACTGGGGGCCCGGTTCTACACCGATAAACTCATCTTT
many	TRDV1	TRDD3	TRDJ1	CALGPSKSRGIGDVATDKLIF	TGTGCTCTTGGGCCAAGCAAGTCGCGGGGGATTGGGGACGTGGCCACCGATAAACTCATCTTT
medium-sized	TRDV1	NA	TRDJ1	CALGEDISGIPPYTDKLIF	TGTGCTCTTGGGGAAGATATCTCCGGGATTCCCCCGTACACCGATAAACTCATCTTT
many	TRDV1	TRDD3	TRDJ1	CALGDNTGGSYADKLIF	TGTGCTCTTGGGGATAATACTGGGGGATCCTACGCCGATAAACTCATCTTT
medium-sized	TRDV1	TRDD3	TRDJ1	CALGELGPTELLGDWCDKLIF	TGTGCTCTTGGGGAACTCGGTCCTACAGAGCTACTGGGGGATTGGTGCGATAAACTCATCTTT
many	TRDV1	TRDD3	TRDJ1	CALGGRVGDTSYTDKLIF	TGTGCTCTCGGTGGGCGCGTGGGGGATACCTCGTACACCGATAAACTCATCTTT
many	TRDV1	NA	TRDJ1	CALGDLPMTGPSHAYTDKLIF	TGTGCTCTTGGGGACCTACCTATGACAGGGCCGTCACACGCATACACCGATAAACTCATCTTT
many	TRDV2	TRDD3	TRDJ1	CACDHITFLGDTDTDKLIF	TGTGCCTGTGACCACATAACCTTTCTGGGGGATACGGACACCGATAAACTCATCTTT